The clone carrying this T cell receptor (beta chain) was recorded at least ten times. The V gene lost 3 bases and the J gene lost 1 base, with 6 bases spanning the gap. CDR1 is SQVTM and CDR2 is ANQGSEA in the germline V gene. The CDR3 runs to 12 residues. This record comes from a study of neurological immune-mediated disorders. MiXCR, run by TCRdb on the 5' RACE reads, gives a single entry per CDR3 protein. The sample lists approximately 48,000 distinct CDR3 sequences; around 3.3% were seen once. The sequence derives from a woman in her fifties or sixties with multiple sclerosis. Sequenced sample: PBMCs. The J gene is TRBJ2-5, the V gene TRBV29-1; unclear D gene. CDR3 nucleotides: TGCAGCGTTGATCTTTCCCAAGAGACCCAGTACTTC. Its protein is CSVDLSQETQYF.